This T cell receptor (beta chain) was captured in a study of response to subunit inactivated influenza vaccine. Study-wide findings and caveats: The authors put forward the suggestion that each seasonal influenza vaccination may bring in only a limited number of new T cells.

Germline V CDR1 and CDR2: MNHEY, SVGAGI. CDR3 size: 15 residues. V gave up 2 bases and J gave up 8 bases, with 17 bases separating them. A word on this clonotype: The antigen is unknown.

A single record per CDR3 protein comes from TCRdb applying MiXCR to the RT-PCR reads. The sample includes roughly 180,000 distinct CDR3 sequences, around 8.8% of them seen just once. The genes are TRBV6-5 and TRBJ2-3, with D perhaps TRBD1 (6 bases). The receptor comes from a man between 50 and 59 years old who received an inactivated influenza vaccine. The input for sequencing was non-naive T cells sorted from PBMCs, taken on the day of vaccination. CDR3 nucleotides: TGTGCCAGCAGTTACAAAGGGGGAACGGGGCCTACGCAGTATTTT. This gives the protein CASSYKGGTGPTQYF.